This T cell receptor (beta chain) was recorded in a study of regulatory and conventional T cells in breast cancer (dated by TCRdb to about 2015). This clonotype was observed a handful of times. Its antigen target is currently unknown. Nothing much larger sits one base from this clone, and base qualities are not available. Looking up the germline V gene (reference sequence) yields CDR1 LGHDT and CDR2 YNNKEL. V is shortened by 5 bases, J by 3 bases, and the region joining them spans 10 bases. Including the terminal cysteine and phenylalanine, the CDR3 comprises 14 residues. The read is trimmed to its CDR3 DNA, 42 bases read in frame from base 1. Library preparation was by PCR. The listed sequencing device is Illumina MiSeq. TCRdb itself trimmed the public reads at Q25 with fastp, ran MiXCR and retained productive beta chains. Rows are unified per CDR3 protein, each entry keeping the most common DNA and genes. Across this sample there are some 16,000 distinct CDR3 sequences, with about 32% seen only once. The ten largest clones capture 1.6% of the sample.

Input material: conventional T cells from blood. The chain employs TRBV3-1 and TRBJ1-4; no confident D gene assignment can be made. This clonotype originated in a female donor in good health. This receptor has the CDR3 CASSDPRSNEKLFF. The bases are TGTGCCAGCAGCGACCCGCGGTCTAATGAAAAACTGTTTTTT.